This TCR beta chain was captured in a study of blood T cell repertoires in COVID-19. In the authors' methods: Estimated nucleated cell counts came from reference gene primer amplification. TCRdb's table, derived via immunoSEQ multiplex PCR, lists solely in-frame clones and lacks some. For V, J and clone size, that table is used; D and trimming come from the DNA. The repertoire holds about 310,000 clones, with around 89% as singletons. The source material was peripheral blood. This clonotype was obtained from a woman aged 40 to 49 with COVID-19, enrolled during active disease.

The CDR3 DNA reads TGTGCCAGCAGCTTTACCCGTCTGACAGGGCTCTTAACCTATGGCTACACCTTC. As protein: CASSFTRLTGLLTYGYTF. The chain links TRBV7-2 to TRBJ1-2; 7 bases match TRBD1. In germline, CDR1 is SGHTA, CDR2 FQGNSA. The CDR3 contains 18 residues. V gave up 3 bases and J gave up 4 bases; unmatched junction bases: 17. Together with reference TRBV7-2 and TRBJ1-2, the CDR3 gives the full variable domain: GAGVSQSPSNKVTEKGKDVELRCDPISGHTALYWYRQSLGQGLEFLIYFQGNSAPDKSGLPSDRFSAERTGGSVSTLTIQRTQQEDSAVYLCASSFTRLTGLLTYGYTFGSGTRLTVV.